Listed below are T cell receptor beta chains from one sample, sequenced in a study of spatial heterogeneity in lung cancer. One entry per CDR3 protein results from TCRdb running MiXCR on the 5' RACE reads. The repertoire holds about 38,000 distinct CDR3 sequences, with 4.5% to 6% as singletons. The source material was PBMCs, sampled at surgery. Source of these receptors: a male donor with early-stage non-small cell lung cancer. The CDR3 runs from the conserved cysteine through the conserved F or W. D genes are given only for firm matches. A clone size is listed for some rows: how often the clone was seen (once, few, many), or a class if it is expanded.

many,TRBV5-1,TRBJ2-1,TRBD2,TGCGCCAGCAGCTTGTCTAGCGGGGCCTACAATGAGCAGTTCTTC,CASSLSSGAYNEQFF
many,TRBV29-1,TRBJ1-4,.,TGCAGCGTTGGGCAGGGGAATGAAAAACTGTTTTTT,CSVGQGNEKLFF
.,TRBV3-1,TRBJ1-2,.,TGTGCCAGCAGCCGGGATATTAACTATGGCTACACCTTC,CASSRDINYGYTF
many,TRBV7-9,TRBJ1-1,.,TGTGCCAGCAGCCACGGGACTTTCTTGTACCCTGAAGCTTTCTTT,CASSHGTFLYPEAFF
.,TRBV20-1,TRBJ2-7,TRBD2,TGCAGTGCTCGTCGGACGGGGGGGTATTACGAGCAGTACTTC,CSARRTGGYYEQYF
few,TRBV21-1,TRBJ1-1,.,TGTGCCAGCTGCTTGATCCGGGGGTACACTGAAGCTTTCTTT,CASCLIRGYTEAFF
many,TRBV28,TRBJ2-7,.,TGTGCCAGCAGTTTATGGGCAAAAACCTACGAGCAGTACTTC,CASSLWAKTYEQYF
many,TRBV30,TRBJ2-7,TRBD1,TGTGCCTGGAGTCACAGGGGGTACGCTCCTTTAATTTCACGACGCTCCTACGAGCAGTACTTC,CAWSHRGYAPLISRRSYEQYF
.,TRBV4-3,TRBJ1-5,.,TGCGCCAGCAGCCAGGTCCTGACTTATAGCAATCAGCCCCAGCATTTT,CASSQVLTYSNQPQHF
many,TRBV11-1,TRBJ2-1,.,TGTGCCAGCAGCTACCCACGGGGCGAGACCTTGAGCTCCTACAATGAGCAGTTCTTC,CASSYPRGETLSSYNEQFF
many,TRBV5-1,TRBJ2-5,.,TGCGCCAGCAGCTTTACAGAACAAGAGACCCAGTACTTC,CASSFTEQETQYF
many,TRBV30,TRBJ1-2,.,TGTGCCTGGAGTGTACTCCTGGGGTACACCTTC,CAWSVLLGYTF
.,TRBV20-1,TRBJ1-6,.,TGCAGTGCTAGATCGGAAGATGTATCCCATTCACCCCTCCACTTT,CSARSEDVSHSPLHF